This T cell receptor beta chain was sequenced during a study of blood T cell repertoires in COVID-19. Authors' methods: Scientists estimated how many nucleated cells there were by amplifying reference gene primers. Using immunoSEQ multiplex PCR, the repertoire was profiled, and TCRdb retains in-frame clones only, with some absent. That table is the source of V, J and clone size, and D and trimming were worked out from the DNA. The sample carries nearly 350,000 clones, more than 70% recorded once. The clonotype comes from an older woman with COVID-19, enrolled during active disease. The sequenced sample consisted of peripheral blood.

The CDR3 loop is CASSAAGGSYNEQFF. The CDR3 coding sequence is TGTGCCAGCAGCGCAGCGGGGGGTTCCTACAATGAGCAGTTCTTC. This chain links TRBV9 with TRBJ2-1, with 9 bases that match TRBD2. The junction had 2 bases not matched to a gene; V was cut back by 3 bases and J by 1 base. Germline V gene lookup returns CDR1 SGDLS and CDR2 YYNGEE. The CDR3 is 15 residues long.